This TCR beta chain stems from a study of T cell responses to AZD1222 COVID-19 vaccine. This table comes from immunoSEQ multiplex PCR, and its TCRdb copy is limited to in-frame clones, with some not included. The data hold 95,000 to 100,000 clones, with about nine tenths observed a single time. Sequencing was performed on peripheral blood, taken 28 days after the second AZD1222 dose. The TCR originated in an adult who received the AZD1222 COVID-19 vaccine.

The CDR3 loop reads CASSALQGLNTEAFF. CDR3 DNA sequence: TGTGCCAGCTCAGCGTTACAGGGTCTGAACACTGAAGCTTTCTTT. The chain employs TRBV18 and TRBJ1-1, with D perhaps matching TRBD1 (6 bases). CDR1 and CDR2 (germline): KGHSH, LQKENI. There are 15 residues in the CDR3. Trimming stripped 5 bases from V and 0 bases from J, with 13 bases between.